Following are 14 T cell receptor beta chains from one sample sequenced in a study of OX40 agonist ivuxolimab in advanced cancers. Using immunoSEQ multiplex PCR, the repertoire was profiled, and TCRdb retains in-frame clones only, with some absent. In the table there are 20,000 or so clones, roughly four fifths of which are singletons. The specimen was CD4+ or CD8+ T cells sorted from blood, collected in a trial of the OX40 agonist ivuxolimab. These receptors were taken from an adult with an advanced solid tumor such as melanoma, head and neck, liver or kidney cancer.

The chain combines TRBV15 with TRBJ1-2; TRBD1 matches 8 bases. CDR3 length: 14 residues. Germline assignment: CDR1 LNHNV and CDR2 YYDKDF (reference sequence). Losses at the gene ends were 2 bases for V and 4 bases for J; bases not matched to a gene: 3. The CDR3 DNA sequence: TGTGCCACCAGCAGACCTACAGGGGGCTATGGCTACACCTTC. Protein sequence: CATSRPTGGYGYTF.

This clone is a singleton in its sample. This chain connects TRBV28 to TRBJ1-2; D uncertain. V lost 8 bases and J lost 4, with 17 bases in between. There are 14 residues in the CDR3. The germline V gene has CDR1 MDHEN and CDR2 SYDVKM. The CDR3 protein is CASSTAVASYGYTF. The CDR3 nucleotides are TGTGCCAGCTCAACGGCGGTAGCTTCCTATGGCTACACCTTC.

V and J are TRBV4-3 and TRBJ2-1, with D hard to call. Germline assignment: CDR1 LGHNA and CDR2 YSLEER. CDR3 size: 13 residues. The V end was cut by 0 bases, the J end by 12 bases, with 12 bases between. CDR3 loop: CASSQEGWDPQFF. In nucleotides, the CDR3 is TGCGCCAGCAGCCAAGAGGGTTGGGATCCGCAGTTCTTC.

This clone was observed once. The chain links TRBV27 to TRBJ2-3; TRBD1 matches 8 bases. The V and J ends lost 3 bases and 7 bases, in that order; junction bases with no gene match: 9. Germline assignment: CDR1 MNHEY and CDR2 SMNVEV (reference sequence). The CDR3 is 15 amino acids. CDR3: CASSLGQGAGYTQYF. The CDR3 DNA reads as TGTGCCAGCAGTTTGGGGCAGGGGGCCGGATATACGCAGTATTTT.

The table lists this clone with a count of one. The chain has TRBV5-1 and TRBJ2-7, with D perhaps matching TRBD2 (6 bases). The CDR3 contains 14 residues. The V gene lost 0 bases and the J gene lost 7 bases, with 14 bases spanning the gap. From germline, CDR1 is SGHRS and CDR2 YFSETQ. CDR3 coding DNA: TGCGCCAGCAGCTTGGGTAGCGGTGAATTAGAGCAGTACTTC. Translation: CASSLGSGELEQYF.

This clone was seen just once. This sequence joins TRBV6-5 and TRBJ2-2; TRBD1 is a possible D gene (6 bases). V was pared by 6 bases and J by 3 bases, with 8 bases between. The CDR3 runs 13 residues. Germline V gene lookup returns CDR1 MNHEY and CDR2 SVGAGI. CDR3: CASRPGDTGELFF. CDR3 nucleotides: TGTGCCAGCAGACCAGGGGACACCGGGGAGCTGTTTTTT.

This chain joins TRBV5-4 and TRBJ1-2; D is uncertain. The V and J ends lost 0 bases and 7 bases respectively, with 7 bases between them. This CDR3 is 12 amino acids long. Germline-derived CDR1 and CDR2 are SGHNT and YYREEE (reference sequence). The CDR3 is CASSLDSLGYTF. DNA for the CDR3: TGTGCCAGCAGCTTGGACAGCCTTGGCTACACCTTC.

The CDR3 here is CATSRPGQGRLGELFF. The CDR3 DNA reads TGTGCCACCAGCAGGCCGGGACAGGGGCGTTTGGGGGAGCTGTTTTTT. The gene calls are TRBV15 and TRBJ2-2; 10 bases match TRBD1. The V segment lost 3 bases and the J segment 8 bases; nucleotides outside the gene matches: 9. The CDR3 extends over 16 amino acids. Germline V lookup: CDR1 LNHNV, CDR2 YYDKDF (reference sequence). The whole variable domain, filled in from reference TRBV15 and TRBJ2-2, reads DAMVIQNPRYQVTQFGKPVTLSCSQTLNHNVMYWYQQKSSQAPKLLFHYYDKDFNNEADTPDNFQSRRPNTSFCFLDIRSPGLGDTAMYLCATSRPGQGRLGELFFGEGSRLTVL.

The genes are TRBV6-6 and TRBJ2-1; unclear D gene. Germline V lookup: CDR1 MNHNY, CDR2 SVGAGI (reference sequence). The length of the CDR3 is 13 residues. Deletions cut 5 bases from V and 4 bases from J, with 9 bases between. In DNA form, the CDR3 reads TGTGCCAGCAGTCCGGCCAGTTACAATGAGCAGTTCTTC. Translating gives CASSPASYNEQFF.

By its share, this clone is medium-sized. This chain joins TRBV7-9 and TRBJ1-1, with 7 bases fitting TRBD1. The trim removed 5 bases at V and 3 bases at J, leaving 6 bases unmatched. The CDR3 covers 14 residues. The germline V gene encodes CDR1 SEHNR and CDR2 FQNEAQ (reference sequence). This CDR3 reads CASSPNRGDTEAFF. The CDR3 region has the DNA TGTGCCAGCAGCCCAAACAGGGGCGACACTGAAGCTTTCTTT.

The chain joins TRBV6-1 to TRBJ1-5; D uncertain. The germline V gene encodes CDR1 MNHNS and CDR2 SASEGT. This CDR3 spans 13 amino acids. Deletions cut 5 bases from V and 3 bases from J, with 8 bases between. The CDR3 nucleotides read TGTGCCAGCAGTTTTGACACCAATCAGCCCCAGCATTTT. The encoded protein is CASSFDTNQPQHF.

A word on this clone: Other nucleotide sequences in the sample specify the same CDR3. In DNA form, the CDR3 reads TGTGCCAGCAGCTTAGTGCGTCCGAAGCCAGATACGCAGTATTTT. Protein product: CASSLVRPKPDTQYF. This chain uses TRBV7-2 with TRBJ2-3; D gene unclear. Germline V gene sequence: CDR1 SGHTA, CDR2 FQGNSA. This CDR3 has 15 amino acids. V lost 1 base to trimming and J lost 4 bases, with 12 bases between them.

The rearrangement links TRBV4-1 to TRBJ2-3; unclear D gene. Germline lookup yields CDR1 MGHRA and CDR2 YSYEKL. The CDR3 runs to 12 residues. The germline V and J ends were trimmed by 0 bases and 7 bases, with 5 bases remaining between them. CDR3 sequence reads: CASSQDSNTQYF. CDR3 coding DNA: TGCGCCAGCAGCCAAGATAGTAATACGCAGTATTTT.

The chain employs TRBV7-3 and TRBJ2-6; tentative D call: TRBD1 (6 bases). The V and J ends lost 2 bases and 2 bases respectively, with 7 bases between them. The length of the CDR3 is 15 residues. The V gene's germline CDR1 is SGHTA and CDR2 FQGTGA. In DNA, the CDR3 is TGTGCCAGCAGCTTAGAGGGGGCTGGGGCCAACGTCCTGACTTTC. It yields the protein CASSLEGAGANVLTF.